This is a list of T cell receptor beta chains from one sample in a study of identical twins. A single record per CDR3 protein comes from TCRdb applying MiXCR to the 5' RACE reads. In the table there are approximately 890,000 distinct CDR3 sequences, around an eighth of which are singletons. The same sample was also studied in work on yellow fever vaccine responses in identical twins.

Sequenced sample: PBMCs. The receptors originated from a woman aged 18-35 years in good health. Both conserved end residues are part of each CDR3. Each record gives: clone size, V gene, D gene, J gene, CDR3 protein, CDR3 DNA. D genes are given only for firm matches. The listing skips clone size in some rows; elsewhere it reads once, few, many or a size class.

.	TRBV5-1	.	TRBJ1-1	CASSIRRGRGLTEAFF	TGCGCCAGCAGCATTCGACGGGGACGGGGACTCACTGAAGCTTTCTTT
many	TRBV12-3/TRBV12-4	.	TRBJ1-3	CASLLGSSGNTIYF	TGTGCCAGCCTGTTAGGGAGCTCTGGAAACACCATATATTTT
.	TRBV28	TRBD1	TRBJ1-4	CASSNPGQGREKLFF	TGTGCCAGCAGTAACCCGGGACAGGGTCGTGAAAAACTGTTTTTT
few	TRBV7-8	.	TRBJ2-6	CASSLTRGGAGANVLTF	TGTGCCAGCAGCTTAACGAGGGGGGGCGCTGGGGCCAACGTCCTGACTTTC
few	TRBV28	.	TRBJ2-1	CASSFQGGLRNEQFF	TGTGCCAGCAGTTTCCAAGGGGGACTACGAAATGAGCAGTTCTTC
.	TRBV2	.	TRBJ2-5	CASTPEQGLGETQYF	TGTGCCAGCACCCCGGAGCAGGGGTTAGGAGAGACCCAGTACTTC
.	TRBV3-1	.	TRBJ1-5	CASSPGALLDQGAQHF	TGTGCCAGCAGCCCCGGCGCTCTTTTGGACCAAGGGGCCCAGCATTTT
many	TRBV12-3/TRBV12-4	.	TRBJ2-7	CASSLYGFSYEQYF	TGTGCCAGCAGTTTATACGGCTTCTCCTACGAGCAGTACTTC
few	TRBV3-1	TRBD1	TRBJ1-2	CASSLLTQGVGGYTF	TGTGCCAGCAGCCTGTTAACCCAGGGGGTGGGTGGCTACACCTTC
.	TRBV28	TRBD1	TRBJ2-5	CASSSQTGPRETQYF	TGTGCCAGCAGTTCTCAGACAGGGCCGCGGGAGACCCAGTACTTC
.	TRBV4-1	TRBD2	TRBJ2-3	CASSQDPLAGAADTQYF	TGCGCCAGCAGCCAAGATCCGTTAGCGGGGGCTGCAGATACGCAGTATTTT